The clone carrying this TCR beta chain occurred a few times. Its cognate antigen is unknown. The table came from immunoSEQ multiplex PCR; TCRdb's copy has only in-frame clones and leaves some out. The sample has 160,000 or so clones, 87% seen once. The data were taken from a study of cytomegalovirus exposure and HLA in healthy donors. Findings of the study overall: In vitro experiments confirmed that three CMV-associated chains were specific for CMV antigens.

With 8 bases clipped from V and 1 base from J, the junction kept 8 bases outside the gene matches. From germline, CDR1 is SGHRS and CDR2 YFSETQ. The CDR3 runs to 15 residues. The rearrangement joins TRBV5-1 to TRBJ2-2; TRBD1 agrees at 7 bases. This sequence originates from a woman aged 25 to 39 in good health and CMV-seronegative. Sample: PBMCs. The CDR3, as DNA: TGCGCCAGTAACAGGGGAAATATGAACACCGGGGAGCTGTTTTTT. Amino acid sequence: CASNRGNMNTGELFF.